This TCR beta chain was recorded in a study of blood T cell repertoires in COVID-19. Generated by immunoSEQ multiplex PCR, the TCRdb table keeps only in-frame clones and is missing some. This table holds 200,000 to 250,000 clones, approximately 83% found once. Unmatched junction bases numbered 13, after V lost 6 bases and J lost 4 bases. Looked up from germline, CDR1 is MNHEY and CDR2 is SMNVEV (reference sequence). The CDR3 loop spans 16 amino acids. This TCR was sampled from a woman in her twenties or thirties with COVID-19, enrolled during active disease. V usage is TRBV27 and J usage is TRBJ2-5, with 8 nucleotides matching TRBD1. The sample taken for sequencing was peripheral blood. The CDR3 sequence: CASSPRDRGRGETQYF. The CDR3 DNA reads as TGTGCCAGCAGCCCGCGTGACAGGGGTCGAGGAGAGACCCAGTACTTC.